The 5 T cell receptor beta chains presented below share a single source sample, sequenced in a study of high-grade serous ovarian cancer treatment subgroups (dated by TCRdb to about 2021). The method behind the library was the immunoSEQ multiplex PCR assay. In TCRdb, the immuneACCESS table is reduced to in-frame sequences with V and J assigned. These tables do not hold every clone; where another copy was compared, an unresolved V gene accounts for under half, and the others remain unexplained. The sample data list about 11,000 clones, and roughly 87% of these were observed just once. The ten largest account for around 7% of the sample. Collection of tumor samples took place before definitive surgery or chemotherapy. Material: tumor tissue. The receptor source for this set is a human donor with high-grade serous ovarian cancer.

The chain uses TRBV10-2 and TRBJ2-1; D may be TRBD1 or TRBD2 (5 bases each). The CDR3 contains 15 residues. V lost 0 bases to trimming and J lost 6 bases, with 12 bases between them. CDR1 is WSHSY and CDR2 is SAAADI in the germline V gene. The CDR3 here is CASSESRGVRNEQFF. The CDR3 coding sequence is TGCGCCAGCAGTGAGTCCAGAGGGGTCCGCAATGAGCAGTTCTTC.

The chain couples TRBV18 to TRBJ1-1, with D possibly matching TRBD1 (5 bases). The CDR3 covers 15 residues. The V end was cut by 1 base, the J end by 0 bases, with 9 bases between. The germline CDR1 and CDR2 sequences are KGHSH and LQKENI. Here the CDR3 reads CASSPRGGVNTEAFF. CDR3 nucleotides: TGTGCCAGCTCACCACGGGGGGGAGTGAACACTGAAGCTTTCTTT.

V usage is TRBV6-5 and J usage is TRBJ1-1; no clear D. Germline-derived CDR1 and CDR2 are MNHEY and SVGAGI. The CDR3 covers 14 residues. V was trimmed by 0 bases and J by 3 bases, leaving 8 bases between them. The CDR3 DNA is TGTGCCAGCAGTTACTCGATGGCCGACACTGAAGCTTTCTTT. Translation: CASSYSMADTEAFF.

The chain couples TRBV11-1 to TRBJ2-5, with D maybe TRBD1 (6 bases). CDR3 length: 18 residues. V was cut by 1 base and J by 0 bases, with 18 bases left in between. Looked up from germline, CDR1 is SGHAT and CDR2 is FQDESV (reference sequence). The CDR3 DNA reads TGTGCCAGCAGCTTAGATGGGGGCTGGGGTCCTCACCAAGAGACCCAGTACTTC. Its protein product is CASSLDGGWGPHQETQYF.

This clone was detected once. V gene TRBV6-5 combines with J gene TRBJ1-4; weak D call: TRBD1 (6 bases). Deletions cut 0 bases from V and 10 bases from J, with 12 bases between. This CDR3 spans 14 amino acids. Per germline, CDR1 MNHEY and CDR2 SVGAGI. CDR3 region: CASSYSSPGAKLFF. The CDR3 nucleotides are TGTGCCAGCAGTTACTCGAGTCCAGGGGCAAAACTGTTTTTT.